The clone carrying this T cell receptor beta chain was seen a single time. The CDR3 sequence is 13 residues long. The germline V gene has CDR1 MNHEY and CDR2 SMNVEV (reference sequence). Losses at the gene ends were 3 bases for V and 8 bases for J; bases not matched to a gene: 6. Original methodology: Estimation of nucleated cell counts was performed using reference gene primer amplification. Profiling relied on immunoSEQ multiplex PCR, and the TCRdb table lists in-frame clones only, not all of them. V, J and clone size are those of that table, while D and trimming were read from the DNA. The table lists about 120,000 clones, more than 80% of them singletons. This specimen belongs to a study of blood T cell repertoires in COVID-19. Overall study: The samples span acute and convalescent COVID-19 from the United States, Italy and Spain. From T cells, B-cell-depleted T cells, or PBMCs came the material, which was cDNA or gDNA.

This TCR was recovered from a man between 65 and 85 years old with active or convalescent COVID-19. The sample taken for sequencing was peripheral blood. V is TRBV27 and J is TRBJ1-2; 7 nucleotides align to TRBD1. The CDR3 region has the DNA TGTGCCAGCAGTTTGAGACAGGGCGGAGGCTACACCTTC. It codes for CASSLRQGGGYTF.